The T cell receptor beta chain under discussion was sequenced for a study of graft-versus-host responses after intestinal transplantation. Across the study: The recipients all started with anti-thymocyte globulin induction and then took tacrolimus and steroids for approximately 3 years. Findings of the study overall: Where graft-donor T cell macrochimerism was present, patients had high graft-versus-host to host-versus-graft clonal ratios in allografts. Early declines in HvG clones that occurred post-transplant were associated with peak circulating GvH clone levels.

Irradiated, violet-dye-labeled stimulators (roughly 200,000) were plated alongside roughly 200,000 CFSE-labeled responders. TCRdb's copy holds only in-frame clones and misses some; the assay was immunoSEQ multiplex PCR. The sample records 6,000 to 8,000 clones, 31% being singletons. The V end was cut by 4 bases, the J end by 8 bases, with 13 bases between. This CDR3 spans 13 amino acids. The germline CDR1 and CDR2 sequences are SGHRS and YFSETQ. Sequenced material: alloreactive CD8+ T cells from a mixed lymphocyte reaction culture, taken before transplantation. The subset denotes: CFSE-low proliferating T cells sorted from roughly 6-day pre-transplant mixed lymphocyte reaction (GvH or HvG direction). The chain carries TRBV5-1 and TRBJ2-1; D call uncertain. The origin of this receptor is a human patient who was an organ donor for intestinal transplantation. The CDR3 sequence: CASSRRGVYEQFF. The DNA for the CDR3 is TGCGCCAGCAGCCGGCGTGGGGTCTATGAGCAGTTCTTC.